The table lists the clone carrying this T cell receptor (beta chain) with many counts. Its antigen remains unidentified. These data belong to a study of early T cells in non-severe SARS-CoV-2 infection. Study-level information: Unsorted whole blood bulk RNA was sequenced, with unpaired chains.

Trimming took 6 bases from V and 4 from J, leaving 13 bases between them. Germline CDR1 DFQATT, CDR2 SNEGSKA (reference sequence). This CDR3 is built from 14 residues. Unique molecular identifiers were attached to individual cDNA molecules. TCRdb used MiXCR to reprocess the 5' RACE reads, holding one entry per CDR3 protein. This sample has under 70,000 distinct CDR3 sequences, with around 10% found just once. General study points: The study's VDJdb matching favored anti-spike CD8 responses and missed private and CD4 specificities.

The V and J genes are TRBV20-1 and TRBJ1-6, with TRBD1 as a possible D gene (6 bases). What was sequenced was whole blood. The sequence was obtained from an adult who was a healthcare worker with PCR-confirmed SARS-CoV-2 infection or an uninfected control (not recorded which). The CDR3 loop is CSARLGQYNSPLHF. The CDR3 DNA sequence: TGCAGTGCCCGACTGGGACAATATAATTCACCCCTCCACTTT.